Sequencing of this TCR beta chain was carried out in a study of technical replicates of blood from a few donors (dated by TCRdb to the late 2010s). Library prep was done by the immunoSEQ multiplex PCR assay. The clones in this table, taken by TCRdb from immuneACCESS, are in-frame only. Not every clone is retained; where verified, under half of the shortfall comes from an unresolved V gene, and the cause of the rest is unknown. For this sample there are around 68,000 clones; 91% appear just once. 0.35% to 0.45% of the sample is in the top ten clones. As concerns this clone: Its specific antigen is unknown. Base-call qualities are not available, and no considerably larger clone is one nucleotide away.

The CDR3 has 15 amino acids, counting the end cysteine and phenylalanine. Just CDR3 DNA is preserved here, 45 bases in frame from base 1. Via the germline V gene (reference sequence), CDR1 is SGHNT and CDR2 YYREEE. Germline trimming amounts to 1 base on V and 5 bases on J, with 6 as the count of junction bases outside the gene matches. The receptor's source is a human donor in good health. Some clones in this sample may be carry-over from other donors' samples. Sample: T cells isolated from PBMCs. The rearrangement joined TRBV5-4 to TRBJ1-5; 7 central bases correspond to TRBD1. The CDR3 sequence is CASSLNETGYQPQHF. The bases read TGTGCCAGCAGCTTGAATGAGACAGGGTATCAGCCCCAGCATTTT.